These 5 T cell receptor beta chains came from one sample sequenced in a study of CD8+ T cells in alopecia areata. Treatment specified: oral pan-JAK inhibitor, 5-10 mg twice daily. Once RNA had been extracted, it was reverse transcribed into cDNA to act as the sequencing template. Profiled with immunoSEQ multiplex PCR; TCRdb holds only in-frame clones, not every one. The sample lists about 190,000 clones; less than 70% were seen once. Source: CD4+ T cells sorted from blood, taken around week 49, from a patient treated with tofacitinib. The receptors derive from a human donor with alopecia areata.

This clone was counted a single time. J is TRBJ2-1 and V is TRBV29-1, with 7 bases fitting TRBD2. Trimming removed 5 bases from V and 6 bases from J; junction bases left unmatched: 19. Germline V gene data show CDR1 as SQVTM and CDR2 as ANQGSEA. This CDR3 comprises 17 residues. The CDR3 is CSVKWGGLFGVGNEQFF. The DNA for the CDR3 is TGCAGCGTTAAGTGGGGGGGTCTCTTCGGTGTGGGCAATGAGCAGTTCTTC.

The rearrangement joins TRBV30 to TRBJ1-6; no definite D call. The length of the CDR3 is 14 residues. V dropped 5 bases and J dropped 8 bases, with 16 bases sitting between them. CDR1 and CDR2 (germline): GTSNPN, SVGIG (reference sequence). This CDR3 is CAWAPRYGDSPLHF. The CDR3 DNA follows: TGTGCCTGGGCCCCACGGTACGGCGATTCACCCCTCCACTTT.

CDR3 sequence reads: CASSFDIVYGYTF. The DNA for the CDR3 is TGCGCCAGCAGCTTTGACATAGTCTATGGCTACACCTTC. V usage is TRBV5-1 and J usage is TRBJ1-2; D is unresolved. The CDR3 contains 13 residues. Germline V gene sequence: CDR1 SGHRS, CDR2 YFSETQ. V was pared by 2 bases and J by 4 bases, with 9 bases between.

The genes are TRBV7-9 and TRBJ1-1; no reliable D call. V lost 7 bases and J lost 0, with 12 bases in between. The CDR3 runs to 14 residues. The germline CDR1 and CDR2 sequences are SEHNR and FQNEAQ (reference sequence). CDR3 protein: CASKSVVMNTEAFF. As DNA, the CDR3 is TGTGCCAGCAAATCAGTGGTGATGAACACTGAAGCTTTCTTT. The full variable domain, in which reference TRBV7-9 and TRBJ1-1 provide the parts outside the CDR3, is DTGVSQNPRHKITKRGQNVTFRCDPISEHNRLYWYRQTLGQGPEFLTYFQNEAQLEKSRLLSDRFSAERPKGSFSTLEIQRTEQGDSAMYLCASKSVVMNTEAFFGQGTRLTVV.

The chain is built from TRBV29-1 and TRBJ1-2; no clear D gene. The V end lost 4 bases, the J end lost 8 bases, and 14 bases lay between the germline ends. The CDR3 is made up of 12 amino acids. Germline-derived CDR1 and CDR2 are SQVTM and ANQGSEA. The CDR3 DNA follows: TGCAGCGTTGGCGACTCGACCAACGGCTACACCTTC. Protein product: CSVGDSTNGYTF.